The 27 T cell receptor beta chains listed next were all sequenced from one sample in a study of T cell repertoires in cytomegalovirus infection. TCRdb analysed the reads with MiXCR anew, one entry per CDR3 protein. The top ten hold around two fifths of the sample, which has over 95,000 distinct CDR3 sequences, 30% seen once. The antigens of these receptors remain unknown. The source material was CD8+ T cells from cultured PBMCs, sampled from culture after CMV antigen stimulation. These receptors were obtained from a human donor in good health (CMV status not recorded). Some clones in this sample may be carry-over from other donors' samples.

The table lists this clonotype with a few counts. CDR3 sequence (DNA): TGTGCCAGCAGTTACTCGCGGGTCAAAGGGGTTAACACTGAAGCTTTCTTT. It translates to CASSYSRVKGVNTEAFF. The chain is built from TRBV6-6 and TRBJ1-1; TRBD1 is a possible D gene (5 bases). The germline V gene encodes CDR1 MNHNY and CDR2 SVGAGI (reference sequence). CDR3 size: 17 residues. The V end was cut by 0 bases, the J end by 2 bases, with 16 bases between.

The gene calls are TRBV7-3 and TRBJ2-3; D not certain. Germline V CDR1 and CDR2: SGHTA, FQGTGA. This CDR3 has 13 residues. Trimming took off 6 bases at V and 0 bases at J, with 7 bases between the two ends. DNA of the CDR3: TGTGCCAGCAGGGCAGCTAGCACAGATACGCAGTATTTT. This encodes CASRAASTDTQYF.

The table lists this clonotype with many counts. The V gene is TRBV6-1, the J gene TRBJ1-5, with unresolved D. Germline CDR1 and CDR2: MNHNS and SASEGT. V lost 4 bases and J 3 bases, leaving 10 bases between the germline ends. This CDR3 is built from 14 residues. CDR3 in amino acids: CASSGDGDNQPQHF. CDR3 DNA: TGTGCCAGCAGTGGAGACGGTGACAATCAGCCCCAGCATTTT.

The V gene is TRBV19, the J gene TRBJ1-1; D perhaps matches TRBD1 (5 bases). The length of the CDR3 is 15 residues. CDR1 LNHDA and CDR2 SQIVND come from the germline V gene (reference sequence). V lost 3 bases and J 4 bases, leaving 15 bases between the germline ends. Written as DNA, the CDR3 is TGTGCCAGTAGTATTGGCCCAGGGAGCGGCACTGAAGCTTTCTTT. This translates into CASSIGPGSGTEAFF.

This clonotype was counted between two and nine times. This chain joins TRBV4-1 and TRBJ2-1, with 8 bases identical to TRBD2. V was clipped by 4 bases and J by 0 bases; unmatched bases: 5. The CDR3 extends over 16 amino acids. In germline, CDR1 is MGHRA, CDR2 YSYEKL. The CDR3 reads CASSPGGVSSYNEQFF. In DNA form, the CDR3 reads TGCGCCAGCAGCCCCGGGGGGGTGAGCTCCTACAATGAGCAGTTCTTC.

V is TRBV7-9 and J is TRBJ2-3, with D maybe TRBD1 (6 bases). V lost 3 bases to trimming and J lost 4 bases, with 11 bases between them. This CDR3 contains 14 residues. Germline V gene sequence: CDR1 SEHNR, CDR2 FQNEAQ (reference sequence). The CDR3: CASSFPAGADTQYF. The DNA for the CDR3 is TGTGCCAGCAGCTTTCCCGCAGGGGCAGATACGCAGTATTTT. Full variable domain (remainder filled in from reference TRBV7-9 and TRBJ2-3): DTGVSQNPRHKITKRGQNVTFRCDPISEHNRLYWYRQTLGQGPEFLTYFQNEAQLEKSRLLSDRFSAERPKGSFSTLEIQRTEQGDSAMYLCASSFPAGADTQYFGPGTRLTVL.

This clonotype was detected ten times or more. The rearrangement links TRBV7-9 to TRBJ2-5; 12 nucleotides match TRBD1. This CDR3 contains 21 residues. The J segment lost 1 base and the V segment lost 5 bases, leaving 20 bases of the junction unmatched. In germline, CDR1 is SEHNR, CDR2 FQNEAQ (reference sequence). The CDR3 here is CASSRTPGTGGLSLGQETQYF. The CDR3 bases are TGTGCCAGCAGCCGAACGCCCGGGACAGGGGGCCTCAGTTTAGGCCAAGAGACCCAGTACTTC.

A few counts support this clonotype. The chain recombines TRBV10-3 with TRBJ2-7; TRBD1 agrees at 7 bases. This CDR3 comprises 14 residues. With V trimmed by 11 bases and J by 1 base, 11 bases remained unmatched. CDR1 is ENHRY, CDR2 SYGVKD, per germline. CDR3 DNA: TGTGCCGTAAAGCCCGGGACAGTATCCTACGAGCAGTACTTC. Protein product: CAVKPGTVSYEQYF.

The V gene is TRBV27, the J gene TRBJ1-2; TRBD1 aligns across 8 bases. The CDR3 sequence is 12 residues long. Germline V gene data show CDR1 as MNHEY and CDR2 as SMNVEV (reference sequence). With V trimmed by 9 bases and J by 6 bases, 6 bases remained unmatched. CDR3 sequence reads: CASGTGGDGYTF. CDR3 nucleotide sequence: TGTGCCAGTGGAACAGGGGGAGATGGCTACACCTTC.

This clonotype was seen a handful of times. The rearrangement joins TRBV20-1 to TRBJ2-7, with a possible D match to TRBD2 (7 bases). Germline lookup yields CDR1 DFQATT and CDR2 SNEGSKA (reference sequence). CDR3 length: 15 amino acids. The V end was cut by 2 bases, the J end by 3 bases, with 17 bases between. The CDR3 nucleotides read TGCAGTGCTAGAAGTCCAGGGGAGGGCCTCTACGAGCAGTACTTC. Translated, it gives CSARSPGEGLYEQYF.

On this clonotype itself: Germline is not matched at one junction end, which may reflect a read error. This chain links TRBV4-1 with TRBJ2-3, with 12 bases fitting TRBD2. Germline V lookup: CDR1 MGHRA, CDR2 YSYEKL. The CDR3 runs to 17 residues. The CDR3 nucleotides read TGCGCCAGCAGCCAAGAAGGTCTAGCGGGGGGGCATGATACGCAGTGTTTT. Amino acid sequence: CASSQEGLAGGHDTQCF.

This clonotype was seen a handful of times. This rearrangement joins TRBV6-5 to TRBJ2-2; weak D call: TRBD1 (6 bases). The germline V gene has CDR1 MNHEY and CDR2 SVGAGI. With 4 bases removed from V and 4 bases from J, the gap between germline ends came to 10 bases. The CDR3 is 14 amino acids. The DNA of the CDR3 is TGTGCCAGCAGTTTGGGGGCGCGCACCGGGGAGCTGTTTTTT. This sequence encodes CASSLGARTGELFF.

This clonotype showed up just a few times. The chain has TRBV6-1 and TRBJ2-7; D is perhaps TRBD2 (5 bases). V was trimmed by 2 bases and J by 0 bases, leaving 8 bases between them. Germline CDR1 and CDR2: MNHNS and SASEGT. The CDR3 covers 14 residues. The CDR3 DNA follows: TGTGCCAGCAGTGAACTAGGGAGCTCCTACGAGCAGTACTTC. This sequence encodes CASSELGSSYEQYF.

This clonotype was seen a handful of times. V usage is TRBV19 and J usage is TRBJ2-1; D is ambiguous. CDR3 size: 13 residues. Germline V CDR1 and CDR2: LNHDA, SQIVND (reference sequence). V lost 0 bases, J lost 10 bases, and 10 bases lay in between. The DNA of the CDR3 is TGTGCCAGTAGTATAGACGGCTATGGAGAGCAGTTCTTC. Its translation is CASSIDGYGEQFF. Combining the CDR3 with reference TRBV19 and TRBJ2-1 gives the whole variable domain DGGITQSPKYLFRKEGQNVTLSCEQNLNHDAMYWYRQDPGQGLRLIYYSQIVNDFQKGDIAEGYSVSREKKESFPLTVTSAQKNPTAFYLCASSIDGYGEQFFGPGTRLTVL.

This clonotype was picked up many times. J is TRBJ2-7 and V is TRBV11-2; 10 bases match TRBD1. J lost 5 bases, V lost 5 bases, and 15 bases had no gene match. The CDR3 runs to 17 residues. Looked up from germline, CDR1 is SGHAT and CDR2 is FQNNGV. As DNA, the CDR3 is TGTGCCAGCAGCACTACCCGGGGTCGGACAGGGGGACACGAGCAGTACTTC. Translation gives CASSTTRGRTGGHEQYF. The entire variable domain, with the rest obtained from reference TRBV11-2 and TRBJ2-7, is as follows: EAGVAQSPRYKIIEKRQSVAFWCNPISGHATLYWYQQILGQGPKLLIQFQNNGVVDDSQLPKDRFSAERLKGVDSTLKIQPAKLEDSAVYLCASSTTRGRTGGHEQYFGPGTRLTVT.

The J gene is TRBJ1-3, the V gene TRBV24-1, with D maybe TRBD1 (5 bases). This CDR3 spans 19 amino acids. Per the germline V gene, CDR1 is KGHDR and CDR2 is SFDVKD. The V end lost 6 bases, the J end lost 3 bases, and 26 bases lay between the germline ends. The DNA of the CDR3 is TGTGCCACCAGTCCTCGGAGCAGGGAAGGGACTCTAAGTGGAAACACCATATATTTT. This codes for CATSPRSREGTLSGNTIYF.

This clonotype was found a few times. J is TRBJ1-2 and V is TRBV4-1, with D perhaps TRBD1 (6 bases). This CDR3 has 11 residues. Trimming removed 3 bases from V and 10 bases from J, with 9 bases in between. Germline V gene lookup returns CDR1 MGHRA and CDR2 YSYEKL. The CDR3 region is CASSHGGLYTF. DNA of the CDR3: TGCGCCAGCAGCCACGGGGGCCTCTACACCTTC.

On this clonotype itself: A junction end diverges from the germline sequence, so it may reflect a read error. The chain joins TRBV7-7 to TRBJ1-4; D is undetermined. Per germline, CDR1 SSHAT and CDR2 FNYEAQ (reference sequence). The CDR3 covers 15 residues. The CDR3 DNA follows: TGTGCTAGCAGCCCCAGTAGCGGCCTTAATGAAAAACTGTTTTTT. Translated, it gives CASSPSSGLNEKLFF.

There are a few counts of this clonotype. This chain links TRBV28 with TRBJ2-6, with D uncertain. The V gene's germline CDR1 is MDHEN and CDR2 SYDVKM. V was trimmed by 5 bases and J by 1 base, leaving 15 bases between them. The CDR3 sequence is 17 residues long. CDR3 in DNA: TGTGCCAGCAGTAAGACTTCATCTTCTTCTGGGGCCAACGTCCTGACTTTC. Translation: CASSKTSSSSGANVLTF.

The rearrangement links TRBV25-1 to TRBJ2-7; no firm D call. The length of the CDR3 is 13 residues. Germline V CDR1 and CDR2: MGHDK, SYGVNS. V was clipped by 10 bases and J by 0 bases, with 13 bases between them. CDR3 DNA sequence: TGTGCCACTTCCGAGACGGACTCCTACGAGCAGTACTTC. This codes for CATSETDSYEQYF.

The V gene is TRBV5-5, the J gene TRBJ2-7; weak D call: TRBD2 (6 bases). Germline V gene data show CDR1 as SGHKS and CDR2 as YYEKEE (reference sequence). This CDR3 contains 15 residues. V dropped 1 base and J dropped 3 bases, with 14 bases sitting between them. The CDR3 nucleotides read TGTGCCAGCAGCTTGCGGGACGCGGGGCTCTACGAGCAGTACTTC. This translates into CASSLRDAGLYEQYF.

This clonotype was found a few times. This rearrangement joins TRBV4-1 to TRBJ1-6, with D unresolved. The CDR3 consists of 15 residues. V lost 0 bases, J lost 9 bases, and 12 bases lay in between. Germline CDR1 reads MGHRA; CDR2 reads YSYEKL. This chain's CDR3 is CASSQDPVVSSPLHF. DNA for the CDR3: TGCGCCAGCAGCCAAGATCCGGTTGTGAGTTCACCCCTCCACTTT.

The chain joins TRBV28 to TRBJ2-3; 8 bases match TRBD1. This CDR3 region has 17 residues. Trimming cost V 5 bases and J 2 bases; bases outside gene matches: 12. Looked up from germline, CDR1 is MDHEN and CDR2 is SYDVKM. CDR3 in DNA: TGTGCCAGCAGTCCGGACAGGGCCCTCGGGGCCACAGATACGCAGTATTTT. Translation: CASSPDRALGATDTQYF.

The CDR3 sequence is CASRTSSREQYF. The CDR3 DNA follows: TGTGCCAGTCGGACTAGTTCGAGGGAGCAGTACTTC. The V gene is TRBV28, the J gene TRBJ2-7; TRBD2 matches at 7 bases. Unmatched junction bases numbered 9, after V lost 9 bases and J lost 7 bases. The germline V gene encodes CDR1 MDHEN and CDR2 SYDVKM. The CDR3 has 12 residues.

CDR3 coding DNA: TGTGCCAGCAGTTACCTGACTAGTCTTGATGAGCAGTTCTTC. Its protein is CASSYLTSLDEQFF. The chain carries TRBV6-2 or TRBV6-3 and TRBJ2-1; TRBD2 might be the D (6 bases). The CDR3 is 14 residues long. V lost 2 bases to trimming and J lost 8 bases, with 13 bases between them. Germline loops: CDR1 MNHEY, CDR2 SVGEGT.

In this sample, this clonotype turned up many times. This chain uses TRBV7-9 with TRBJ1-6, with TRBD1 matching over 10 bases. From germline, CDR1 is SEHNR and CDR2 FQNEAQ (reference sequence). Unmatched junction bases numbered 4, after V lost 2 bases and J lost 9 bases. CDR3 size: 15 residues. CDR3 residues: CASSLSGTGASPLHF. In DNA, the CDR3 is TGTGCCAGCAGCTTATCCGGGACAGGGGCTTCACCCCTCCACTTT.

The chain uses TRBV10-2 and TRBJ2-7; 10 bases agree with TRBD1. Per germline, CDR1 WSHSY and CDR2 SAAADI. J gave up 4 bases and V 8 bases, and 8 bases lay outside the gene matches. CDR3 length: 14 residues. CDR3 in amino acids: CASAPGTGAYEQYF. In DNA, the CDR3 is TGCGCCAGCGCCCCCGGGACAGGGGCGTACGAGCAGTACTTC.